The next 24 T cell receptor beta chains were all read from a single sample in a study of T cell repertoires in cytomegalovirus infection. MiXCR, run by TCRdb on the reads, gives a single entry per CDR3 protein. The data show under 250,000 distinct CDR3 sequences, more than 9% seen once. The source material was PBMCs. Receptors were obtained from a human donor in good health (CMV status not recorded). Some clones in this sample may be carry-over from other donors' samples.

At least ten counts were recorded for this clonotype. The chain employs TRBV7-9 and TRBJ1-6; 7 bases match TRBD1. V was pared by 10 bases and J by 7 bases, with 10 bases of the junction left unmatched. CDR1 is SEHNR, CDR2 FQNEAQ, per germline (reference sequence). The CDR3 loop spans 14 amino acids. CDR3 sequence reads: CATQGGAQNSPLHF. As DNA, the CDR3 is TGTGCCACTCAGGGGGGGGCGCAGAATTCACCCCTCCACTTT.

This clonotype was seen only a few times. The V call is TRBV4-3, the J call TRBJ1-2; D unclear. V dropped 0 bases and J dropped 0 bases, with 8 bases sitting between them. Germline V CDR1 and CDR2: LGHNA, YSLEER. This CDR3 is 15 amino acids long. CDR3 sequence: CASSQDLKANYGYTF. CDR3 bases: TGCGCCAGCAGCCAAGATCTCAAGGCTAACTATGGCTACACCTTC.

This clonotype was counted many times. The chain uses TRBV7-6 and TRBJ1-5; D unresolved. There are 15 residues in the CDR3. With 3 bases removed from V and 0 bases from J, the gap between germline ends came to 9 bases. CDR1 SGHVS and CDR2 FNYEAQ come from the germline V gene. The CDR3 nucleotides are TGTGCCAGCAGCTTGACGGGAGATAGCAATCAGCCCCAGCATTTT. Translating gives CASSLTGDSNQPQHF.

This clonotype was detected many times. This chain connects TRBV7-2 to TRBJ2-1; TRBD2 matches at 11 bases. The CDR3 sequence is 17 residues long. Germline trimming cut 0 bases from V and 10 bases from J; bases unmatched to any gene: 11. Germline CDR1 is SGHTA and CDR2 is FQGNSA. DNA for the CDR3: TGTGCCAGCAGCTTAGCGAGGCTAGCGGGAGGCTCGAACGAGCAGTTCTTC. This translates into CASSLARLAGGSNEQFF.

V usage is TRBV2 and J usage is TRBJ2-2; TRBD2 matches 7 bases. V shed 6 bases and J 6 bases; nucleotides not matched to a gene: 10. This CDR3 is built from 15 residues. CDR1 SNHLY and CDR2 FYNNEI come from the germline V gene. Here the CDR3 DNA reads TGTGCCAGCAGGAACGGACTAGTATCCGCCGGGGAGCTGTTTTTT. It specifies CASRNGLVSAGELFF.

V usage is TRBV29-1 and J usage is TRBJ1-4; unclear D gene. CDR1 and CDR2 (germline): SQVTM, ANQGSEA. The CDR3 runs 11 residues. V lost 0 bases and J lost 7, with 3 bases in between. Written as DNA, the CDR3 is TGCAGCGTTGAAGAAGGTGAAAAACTGTTTTTT. Translation: CSVEEGEKLFF.

This clonotype was found many times. The chain carries TRBV7-8 and TRBJ2-5; 7 nucleotides align to TRBD1. J gave up 2 bases and V 5 bases, and 8 bases lay outside the gene matches. From germline, CDR1 is SGHVS and CDR2 FQNEAQ. CDR3 size: 15 residues. The CDR3 DNA follows: TGTGCCAGCAGCCGCCTCGGACAGGAGCAAGAGACCCAGTACTTC. It encodes CASSRLGQEQETQYF.

This chain connects TRBV7-2 to TRBJ2-4, with TRBD2 matching 7 bases. CDR3 length: 15 residues. In germline, CDR1 is SGHTA, CDR2 FQGNSA. V lost 7 bases to trimming and J lost 7 bases; unmatched junction nucleotides: 13. CDR3: CASTRARGVGNIQYF. CDR3 in DNA: TGTGCCAGCACCCGAGCCCGGGGGGTCGGGAACATTCAGTACTTC. Filled out from reference TRBV7-2 and TRBJ2-4, the complete variable domain reads GAGVSQSPSNKVTEKGKDVELRCDPISGHTALYWYRQSLGQGLEFLIYFQGNSAPDKSGLPSDRFSAERTGGSVSTLTIQRTQQEDSAVYLCASTRARGVGNIQYFGAGTRLSVL.

In its sample, this clonotype was seen a few times. The V and J genes are TRBV20-1 and TRBJ2-1, with 9 bases aligning to TRBD2. The CDR3 sequence is 15 residues long. CDR1 is DFQATT and CDR2 is SNEGSKA in the germline V gene (reference sequence). The V and J ends lost 1 base and 7 bases, in that order; junction bases with no gene match: 8. CDR3 in DNA: TGCAGTGCTAGAGTGTTTAGCGGGAGAAGGAATGAGCAGTTCTTC. Protein product: CSARVFSGRRNEQFF.

This clonotype was observed many times. The rearrangement joins TRBV19 to TRBJ1-5, with 8 bases that match TRBD1. Germline assignment: CDR1 LNHDA and CDR2 SQIVND (reference sequence). The CDR3 totals 14 residues. J gave up 4 bases and V 6 bases, and 5 bases lay outside the gene matches. The CDR3 spells CASRFRDRNQPQHF. Here the CDR3 DNA reads TGTGCCAGTAGATTCCGGGACAGGAATCAGCCCCAGCATTTT. Complete variable domain (other parts from reference TRBV19 and TRBJ1-5): DGGITQSPKYLFRKEGQNVTLSCEQNLNHDAMYWYRQDPGQGLRLIYYSQIVNDFQKGDIAEGYSVSREKKESFPLTVTSAQKNPTAFYLCASRFRDRNQPQHFGDGTRLSIL.

This rearrangement joins TRBV27 to TRBJ2-3; 9 nucleotides match TRBD1. The CDR3 runs 15 residues. The V gene's germline CDR1 is MNHEY and CDR2 SMNVEV (reference sequence). With 1 base clipped from V and 8 bases from J, the junction kept 7 bases outside the gene matches. CDR3 coding DNA: TGTGCCAGCAGTTTATGGGGACAGGGTGGAGCTACGCAGTATTTT. Translating gives CASSLWGQGGATQYF.

This clonotype was recorded many times. The chain employs TRBV7-2 and TRBJ2-3; 7 bases fit TRBD1. Germline V lookup: CDR1 SGHTA, CDR2 FQGNSA. The CDR3 sequence is 15 residues long. The trim removed 5 bases at V and 1 base at J, leaving 6 bases unmatched. This chain's CDR3 is CASSPDGQGTDTQYF. CDR3 nucleotide sequence: TGTGCCAGCAGCCCCGATGGACAGGGCACAGATACGCAGTATTTT.

J is TRBJ2-7 and V is TRBV7-9; D unclear. The CDR3 sequence is 15 residues long. Trimming stripped 2 bases from V and 3 bases from J, with 14 bases between. CDR1 and CDR2 from the germline V gene are SEHNR and FQNEAQ (reference sequence). The CDR3 DNA reads as TGTGCCAGCAGCTTAAGGTCCGCGGAAATCTACGAGCAGTACTTC. Translating it yields CASSLRSAEIYEQYF.

The V and J genes are TRBV12-3 or TRBV12-4 and TRBJ2-2, with a possible D match to TRBD1 (6 bases). V lost 3 bases and J lost 2, with 10 bases in between. The CDR3 runs to 15 residues. The CDR3 nucleotides read TGTGCCAGCAGTTTTAGGGGGATAAACACCGGGGAGCTGTTTTTT. It specifies CASSFRGINTGELFF.

This clonotype came up a few times. The chain links TRBV20-1 to TRBJ2-2; D remains ambiguous. The CDR3 consists of 14 residues. Deletions cut 6 bases from V and 7 bases from J, with 18 bases between. Germline loops: CDR1 DFQATT, CDR2 SNEGSKA (reference sequence). In DNA form, the CDR3 reads TGCAGTGCCATGAGGACGGCGGCCGGCGGGGAGCTGTTTTTT. This sequence encodes CSAMRTAAGGELFF.

This clonotype was seen many times. This chain links TRBV19 with TRBJ2-5; 7 bases match TRBD2. The CDR3 is 17 residues long. Germline V gives CDR1 LNHDA, CDR2 SQIVND (reference sequence). J lost 1 base, V lost 1 base, and 9 bases had no gene match. The CDR3 reads CASSIGAMASGQETQYF. DNA for the CDR3: TGTGCCAGTAGTATAGGGGCTATGGCTAGCGGCCAAGAGACCCAGTACTTC.

This clonotype was seen only a few times. The chain couples TRBV28 to TRBJ2-1; TRBD2 agrees at 12 bases. The CDR3 runs 21 residues. Per the germline V gene, CDR1 is MDHEN and CDR2 is SYDVKM. V shed 1 base and J 3 bases; nucleotides not matched to a gene: 16. The CDR3 region has the DNA TGTGCCAGCAGTTTATTTTTTACCCCTAGCGGGAGGGCCGGAGGCTACAATGAGCAGTTCTTC. This translates into CASSLFFTPSGRAGGYNEQFF.

This clonotype was observed at least ten times. J is TRBJ2-7 and V is TRBV7-2; possible D gene TRBD1, 5 bases. V gave up 5 bases and J gave up 2 bases, with 13 bases separating them. This CDR3 is 14 amino acids long. Germline values: CDR1 SGHTA, CDR2 FQGNSA. DNA for the CDR3: TGTGCCAGCAGCCCCCCGACAGCTACCTACGAGCAGTACTTC. Protein sequence: CASSPPTATYEQYF.

A few counts support this clonotype. J is TRBJ1-1 and V is TRBV6-2 or TRBV6-3; the D is unclear. Germline V gives CDR1 MNHEY, CDR2 SVGEGT. CDR3 size: 15 residues. V gave up 7 bases and J gave up 5 bases, with 20 bases separating them. As DNA, the CDR3 is TGTGCCAGCACTCGGAAGGTGGAGGCCCATACTGAAGCTTTCTTT. Translation: CASTRKVEAHTEAFF.

The chain employs TRBV6-5 and TRBJ2-7, with D perhaps TRBD1 or TRBD2 (6 bases each). V was cut by 0 bases and J by 5 bases, with 17 bases left in between. CDR3 length: 16 residues. Germline V gene sequence: CDR1 MNHEY, CDR2 SVGAGI. In DNA form, the CDR3 reads TGTGCCAGCAGTTACTCGAGGAGGGGGGCTGACCACGAGCAGTACTTC. This codes for CASSYSRRGADHEQYF.

The chain links TRBV2 to TRBJ2-7; no clear D gene. Trimming stripped 7 bases from V and 3 bases from J, with 10 bases between. Germline CDR1 is SNHLY and CDR2 is FYNNEI. The CDR3 covers 12 residues. The CDR3 DNA is TGTGCCAGCAAAGTCAGAGTCTACGAGCAGTACTTC. Its translation: CASKVRVYEQYF.

This clonotype came up a few times. The genes are TRBV29-1 and TRBJ2-2, with 8 bases lining up with TRBD1. This CDR3 spans 15 amino acids. V lost 6 bases to trimming and J lost 6 bases; unmatched junction nucleotides: 12. CDR1 is SQVTM, CDR2 ANQGSEA, per germline. CDR3 coding DNA: TGCAGCGTGGTCTTCGACAGGGGCGGATCCGGGGAGCTGTTTTTT. Its translation: CSVVFDRGGSGELFF.

This clonotype was picked up many times. V and J are TRBV7-6 and TRBJ2-7; no definite D call. Germline loops: CDR1 SGHVS, CDR2 FNYEAQ. The germline V and J ends were trimmed by 4 bases and 5 bases, with 12 bases remaining between them. The CDR3 length is 13 residues. CDR3 amino acids: CASSSNAVNEQYV. DNA for the CDR3: TGTGCCAGCAGCTCCAATGCGGTCAACGAGCAGTACGTC.

This clonotype was seen at least ten times. The V gene is TRBV7-2, the J gene TRBJ2-5; D gene unclear. Per germline, CDR1 SGHTA and CDR2 FQGNSA. There are 16 residues in the CDR3. Trimming took 1 base from V and 5 from J, leaving 17 bases between them. The CDR3 nucleotides read TGTGCCAGCAGCTTAGAAAGTATAGGGTTACCGGAGACCCAGTACTTC. Protein: CASSLESIGLPETQYF.